This T cell receptor (beta chain) was captured in a study of HIV-infected patients and healthy controls (dated by TCRdb to 2014 to 2015). With regard to the full study: The study asked whether deep sequencing of the TCR repertoire from small blood samples of HIV patients could detect immune perturbation and reconstitution. The investigation overall reported the following: Both the Jaccard index and the count of highly shared sequences showed that healthy controls shared more CDR3s between individuals than HIV+ patients did. MAIT cell alpha-chain CDR3s were found at high frequency in healthy controls but were severely depleted in HIV+ repertoires. Compared with controls, HIV-infected patients showed significantly different mean usage of eight alpha and eight beta V genes. Roughly threefold more distinct CDR3s and higher Shannon diversity were observed in healthy control repertoires than in untreated HIV+ repertoires. During therapy, HIV-associated CDR3s significantly decreased in frequency, while CMV-associated CDR3s did not change significantly, though most became more frequent. HIV-infected repertoires had significantly higher mean Gini indices than controls, possibly reflecting oligoclonality. Rare events from HIV-infected data received too much weight under size-matching, and comparisons were complicated by unequal numbers of distinct sequences between patients and controls. The use of whole blood limited sequencing depth and precluded separation of the dynamics of distinct T-cell subpopulations. The observed differences in diversity could not be explained by the slight differences in age and sex profiles between the study cohorts. Pairing of alpha and beta chains was not determined in the samples. The study did not determine donor HLA types. A major limit on how widely the findings apply, in the view of the authors, was that only sixteen HIV-infected individuals were processed. In HIV-infected patients, the apparent post-therapy recovery of the Gini index was not replicated in size-matched repertoire data.

Concerning this clonotype itself: Its antigen has not been determined. Base qualities are not at hand, and no much larger clone is one base apart.

Trimming accounts for 0 bases at V and 7 bases at J, while the number of junction bases matched to no gene is 6. CDR1 and CDR2, per the germline V gene (reference sequence), are MNHNY and SVGAGI. The CDR3, from cysteine to phenylalanine, totals 15 residues. The read is trimmed to its CDR3 DNA, 45 bases read in frame from base 1. 450 to 500 ng RNA was reverse transcribed with SuperScript III using primers against the alpha and beta constant regions. Separate alpha and beta chain libraries were generated by chain-specific third strand synthesis with multiplexing indices. In the protocol, all rearrangements within a chain were amplified with a single primer pair so that primer bias was avoided, and molecular barcodes were added to each cDNA molecule. The SP2 sequencing primer site and a random hexamer were carried on a 5' RACE adapter, to which purified cDNA was joined by T4 RNA Ligase 1. The authors primed second strand synthesis from the SP2 site with Phusion polymerase and used slow temperature ramps to favor optimal annealing. Two random hexamer sequences, both added before amplification and joined together, made up the 12-nucleotide barcode of each molecule. P5 and P7 adapter elements plus a second index were added in a short first PCR, which was followed by an approximately 21-cycle amplification PCR with P5s and P7 primers. In total the libraries went through roughly 26 PCR cycles, after which the libraries were quantified on a Qubit, sized on a Bioanalyzer, and diluted to around 4 nM. The normalized libraries were sequenced on an Illumina MiSeq using 2 x 250 paired-end kits. Into about 10 ul Tris-Cl, the reverse transcription reactions were eluted following cleanup on MinElute columns. A 1:1 ratio of AMPure XP beads was used to clean the adapter ligations after they had run for roughly 25 hours at 16 degrees C. In the authors' own workflow: A modified Decombinator processed the demultiplexed FASTQ files and output V, J, insert and barcode information. Sequences that shared a barcode but differed from the dominant sequence were discarded as errors, and original cDNA molecules were estimated by counting barcodes clustered at Levenshtein distance 3. For downstream analyses, the R packages ineq, vegan, igraph and RCytoscape were used, along with IMGT nomenclature and CDR3 definitions. V gene usage was calculated across distinct sequences, with every TCR tallied a single time to avoid skew from clonal expansion. Similarity networks connected unique CDR3 amino acid sequences within a donor whenever two sequences differed by a single Levenshtein edit. Published HIV-specific CDR3s (approximately 90 alpha, 600 to 750 beta) and CMV-specific CDR3s (around 12 alpha, a few hundred beta) were compiled and searched for in the repertoires. Random subsampling to size-matched repertoires showed patients' decreased diversity was not caused by their lower sequence numbers. Clones were called with MiXCR by TCRdb after fastp trimmed the public reads at Q25, and only in-frame beta chains were retained. Merged by CDR3 protein, the rows form single entries marked with the most common genes and DNA. TCRdb assigned the V and J calls; the authors' analysis was not used. Across this sample there are 15,000 to 20,000 distinct CDR3 sequences, with around 10% seen only once. 3.1% of the sample belongs to the ten largest clones.

Whole blood was used without fractionating the cells, so the repertoire represented all peripheral T cells without sorting. Ten uninfected healthy donors were sampled as controls, and about 40% of these ten donors were sampled twice about 12 weeks apart. For RNA extraction, an approximately 2.6 ml sample of peripheral blood was drawn into Tempus tubes. Residual genomic DNA was removed with the TURBO-DNase kit and globin mRNA was depleted with GLOBINclear. The specimen was blood. The TCR originated in an adult in good health. This chain is built from TRBV6-6 and TRBJ1-5; 7 nucleotides in the junction match TRBD1. The nucleotides are TGTGCCAGCAGTTACTCGGGACAGAGCTCCCAGCCCCAGCATTTT. This encodes CASSYSGQSSQPQHF.